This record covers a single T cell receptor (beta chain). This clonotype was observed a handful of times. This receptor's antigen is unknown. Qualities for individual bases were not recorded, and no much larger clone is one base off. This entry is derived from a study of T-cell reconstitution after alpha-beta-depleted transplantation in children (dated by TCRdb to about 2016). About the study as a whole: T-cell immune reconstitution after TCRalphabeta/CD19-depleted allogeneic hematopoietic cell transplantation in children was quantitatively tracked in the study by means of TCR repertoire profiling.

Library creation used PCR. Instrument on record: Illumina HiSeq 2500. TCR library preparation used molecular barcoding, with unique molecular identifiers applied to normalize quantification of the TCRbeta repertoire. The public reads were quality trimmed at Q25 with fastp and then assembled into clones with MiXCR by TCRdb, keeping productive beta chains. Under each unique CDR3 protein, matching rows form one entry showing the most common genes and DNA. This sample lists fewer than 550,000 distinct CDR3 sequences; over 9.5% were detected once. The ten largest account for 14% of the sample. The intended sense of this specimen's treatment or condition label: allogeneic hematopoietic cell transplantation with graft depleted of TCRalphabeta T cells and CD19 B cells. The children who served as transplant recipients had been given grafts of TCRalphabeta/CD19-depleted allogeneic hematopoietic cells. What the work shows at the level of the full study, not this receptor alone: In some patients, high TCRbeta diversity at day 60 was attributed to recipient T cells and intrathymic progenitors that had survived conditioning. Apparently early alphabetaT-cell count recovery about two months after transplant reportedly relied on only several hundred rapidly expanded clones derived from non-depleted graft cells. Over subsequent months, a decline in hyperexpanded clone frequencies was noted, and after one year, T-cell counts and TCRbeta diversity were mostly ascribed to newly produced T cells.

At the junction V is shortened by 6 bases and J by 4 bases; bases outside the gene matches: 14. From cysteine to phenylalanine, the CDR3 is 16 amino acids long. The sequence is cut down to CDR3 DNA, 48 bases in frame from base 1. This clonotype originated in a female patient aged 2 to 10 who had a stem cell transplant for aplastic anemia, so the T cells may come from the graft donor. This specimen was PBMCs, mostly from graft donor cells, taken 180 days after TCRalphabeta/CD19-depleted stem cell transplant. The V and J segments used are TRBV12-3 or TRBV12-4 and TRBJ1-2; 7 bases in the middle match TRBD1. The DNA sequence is TGTGCCAGCAGCCCTATCTCACAGGGGTTAATCTATGGCTACACCTTC. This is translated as CASSPISQGLIYGYTF.